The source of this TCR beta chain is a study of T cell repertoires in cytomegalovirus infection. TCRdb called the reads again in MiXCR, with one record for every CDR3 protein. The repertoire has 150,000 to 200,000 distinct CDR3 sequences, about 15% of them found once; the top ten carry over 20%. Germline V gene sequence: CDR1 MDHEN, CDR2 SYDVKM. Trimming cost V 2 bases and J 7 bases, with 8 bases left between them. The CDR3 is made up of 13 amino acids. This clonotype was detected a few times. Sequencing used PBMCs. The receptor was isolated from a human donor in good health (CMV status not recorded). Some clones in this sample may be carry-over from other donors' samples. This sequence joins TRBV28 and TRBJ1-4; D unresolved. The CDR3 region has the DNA TGTGCCAGCAGTTTAAACGGTATTGAAAAACTGTTTTTT. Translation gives CASSLNGIEKLFF. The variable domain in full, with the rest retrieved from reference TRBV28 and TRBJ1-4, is DVKVTQSSRYLVKRTGEKVFLECVQDMDHENMFWYRQDPGLGLRLIYFSYDVKMKEKGDIPEGYSVSREKKERFSLILESASTNQTSMYLCASSLNGIEKLFFGSGTQLSVL.